Following are 15 T cell receptor beta chains from one sample sequenced in a study of T cell changes during pregnancy in multiple sclerosis. The method was immunoSEQ multiplex PCR; TCRdb's version includes in-frame clones alone and lacks a portion of them. This table has about 69,000 clones, approximately 91% appearing once. Material: peripheral blood, obtained in the third trimester of pregnancy. The receptors stem from a female donor with multiple sclerosis, enrolled in a pregnancy study.

The V gene is TRBV10-3, the J gene TRBJ1-1; 7 bases are a match to TRBD1. This CDR3 is built from 14 residues. Germline CDR1 and CDR2: ENHRY and SYGVKD. The V and J ends lost 0 bases and 3 bases, in that order; junction bases with no gene match: 1. The CDR3 sequence: CAISESGGHTEAFF. The CDR3 nucleotides are TGTGCCATCAGTGAGTCAGGGGGCCACACTGAAGCTTTCTTT.

The chain uses TRBV4-3 and TRBJ1-1, with TRBD1 matching over 7 bases. V lost 4 bases and J lost 7; bases outside the gene matches: 6. The CDR3 runs to 13 residues. Germline CDR1 reads LGHNA; CDR2 reads YSLEER. In DNA form, the CDR3 reads TGCGCCAGCAGCCGAGGAGACAGGGTTGAAGCTTTCTTT. Translation: CASSRGDRVEAFF.

The rearrangement joins TRBV5-6 to TRBJ1-1; D possibly corresponds to TRBD1 (5 bases). CDR3 length: 18 residues. V gave up 0 bases and J gave up 4 bases, with 22 bases separating them. Germline V gene sequence: CDR1 SGHDT, CDR2 YYEEEE. The CDR3 sequence: CASSLGPVRDWLSTEAFF. CDR3 in DNA: TGTGCCAGCAGCTTGGGTCCCGTCAGGGACTGGCTGAGCACTGAAGCTTTCTTT.

This clone was counted a single time. The chain recombines TRBV4-2 with TRBJ2-7; 10 bases line up with TRBD2. This CDR3 region has 15 residues. V was clipped by 0 bases and J by 7 bases; unmatched bases: 6. The germline gives CDR1 LGHNA, CDR2 YNFKEQ. The CDR3 nucleotides are TGTGCCAGCAGCCAAGAATATAAGCGGGGGGGAGAGCAGTACTTC. The encoded protein is CASSQEYKRGGEQYF.

V is TRBV6-5 and J is TRBJ1-2, with TRBD1 matching 7 bases. With V trimmed by 6 bases and J by 8 bases, 6 bases remained unmatched. Germline loops: CDR1 MNHEY, CDR2 SVGAGI. The CDR3 loop spans 12 amino acids. The CDR3 is CASSLGQEGYTF. The CDR3 nucleotides are TGTGCCAGCAGCCTTGGACAGGAAGGCTACACCTTC.

The chain couples TRBV11-2 to TRBJ2-4; tentatively, D is TRBD2 (5 bases). This CDR3 region has 14 residues. Germline loops: CDR1 SGHAT, CDR2 FQNNGV. The ends were cut back, 5 bases at V and 0 bases at J, with 8 bases in the middle. In DNA form, the CDR3 reads TGTGCCAGCAGCCCCGGACTAGCCAAAAACATTCAGTACTTC. Protein: CASSPGLAKNIQYF.

This chain uses TRBV7-2 with TRBJ1-6; the match to TRBD1 covers 9 bases. This CDR3 is 18 amino acids long. V was pared by 1 base and J by 10 bases, with 14 bases of the junction left unmatched. Germline V gene sequence: CDR1 SGHTA, CDR2 FQGNSA. CDR3 sequence (DNA): TGTGCCAGCAGCTTAGTTCTCGTTTTCGGGACAGGGTTCTCACCCCTCCACTTT. Encoded protein: CASSLVLVFGTGFSPLHF.

This rearrangement joins TRBV9 to TRBJ2-3, with TRBD1 matching 8 bases. This CDR3 spans 14 amino acids. Germline values: CDR1 SGDLS, CDR2 YYNGEE. With V trimmed by 3 bases and J by 9 bases, 9 bases remained unmatched. CDR3 loop: CASSAGQGGETQYF. In DNA, the CDR3 is TGTGCCAGCAGCGCCGGACAGGGAGGTGAGACGCAGTATTTT.

This chain uses TRBV9 with TRBJ2-3; 10 bases map to TRBD1. Germline loops: CDR1 SGDLS, CDR2 YYNGEE. The CDR3 is 16 residues long. Trimming removed 0 bases from V and 3 bases from J; junction bases left unmatched: 4. The DNA for the CDR3 is TGTGCCAGCAGCGTAGGACAGGGGGCAGGTACAGATACGCAGTATTTT. Translated, it gives CASSVGQGAGTDTQYF.

The V and J genes are TRBV27 and TRBJ1-6; 7 bases map to TRBD1. Germline V gene sequence: CDR1 MNHEY, CDR2 SMNVEV (reference sequence). V lost 7 bases, J lost 6 bases, and 6 bases stayed unmatched. The CDR3 loop spans 14 amino acids. DNA of the CDR3: TGTGCCAGCAAGCCGGGACAGACTAATTCACCCCTCCACTTT. As protein: CASKPGQTNSPLHF.

The chain employs TRBV30 and TRBJ2-7; 8 bases fit TRBD1. CDR1 and CDR2 from the germline V gene are GTSNPN and SVGIG (reference sequence). CDR3 length: 14 residues. Trimming cost V 2 bases and J 4 bases; bases outside gene matches: 7. Here the CDR3 DNA reads TGTGCCTGGAGTCGGACAGGGCCCTTTTACGAGCAGTACTTC. Residues: CAWSRTGPFYEQYF. The full variable domain, completed using reference TRBV30 and TRBJ2-7, is SQTIHQWPATLVQPVGSPLSLECTVEGTSNPNLYWYRQAAGRGLQLLFYSVGIGQISSEVPQNLSASRPQDRQFILSSKKLLLSDSGFYLCAWSRTGPFYEQYFGPGTRLTVT.

J is TRBJ2-5 and V is TRBV9, with 11 bases lining up with TRBD2. Germline CDR1 is SGDLS and CDR2 is YYNGEE. Trimming took 0 bases from V and 0 from J; bases not matched to a gene: 4. The CDR3 consists of 17 residues. CDR3 loop: CASSVGTSGSYQETQYF. As DNA, the CDR3 is TGTGCCAGCAGCGTAGGGACTAGCGGGTCGTACCAAGAGACCCAGTACTTC.

This chain connects TRBV19 to TRBJ1-1; TRBD1 agrees at 7 bases. V lost 2 bases and J lost 0; bases outside the gene matches: 6. Per germline, CDR1 LNHDA and CDR2 SQIVND (reference sequence). CDR3 length: 16 residues. CDR3 amino acids: CASSIRGRLVNTEAFF. Here the CDR3 DNA reads TGTGCCAGTAGTATAAGGGGGCGTCTCGTGAACACTGAAGCTTTCTTT. Based on the CDR3 plus reference TRBV19 and TRBJ1-1, the full variable domain is DGGITQSPKYLFRKEGQNVTLSCEQNLNHDAMYWYRQDPGQGLRLIYYSQIVNDFQKGDIAEGYSVSREKKESFPLTVTSAQKNPTAFYLCASSIRGRLVNTEAFFGQGTRLTVV.

The V gene is TRBV25-1, the J gene TRBJ1-6; D unclear. The CDR3 is made up of 15 amino acids. The germline gives CDR1 MGHDK, CDR2 SYGVNS. The V and J ends lost 7 bases and 10 bases respectively, with 20 bases between them. CDR3 in DNA: TGTGCCAGCAAAAAGGCGGGCAGCCGTGGATCACCCCTCCACTTT. It codes for CASKKAGSRGSPLHF.

The chain recombines TRBV10-3 with TRBJ1-2, with D possibly being TRBD1 (6 bases). V was trimmed by 4 bases and J by 6 bases, leaving 9 bases between them. The CDR3 covers 12 residues. Per the germline V gene, CDR1 is ENHRY and CDR2 is SYGVKD. CDR3 nucleotides: TGTGCCATCAGTGTTAACAGGGATGGCTACACCTTC. This codes for CAISVNRDGYTF.